This T cell receptor beta chain was identified in a study of T-cell reconstitution after alpha-beta-depleted transplantation in children. Broader study findings: T cells produced anew were the main source of T-cell counts and diversity one year after transplant.

A few counts support this clonotype. Its antigen remains unidentified. Unique molecular identifiers were used in preparing the TCRbeta library. In TCRdb, the PCR reads were re-called with MiXCR into one record per CDR3 protein. The data show roughly 490,000 distinct CDR3 sequences, with about an eighth seen just once and 14% held by the top ten. V was clipped by 0 bases and J by 7 bases, with 15 bases between them. Germline CDR1 is SGHTA and CDR2 is FQGTGA. CDR3 length: 16 amino acids. The TCR comes from a female patient between 2 and 10 years old who had a stem cell transplant for aplastic anemia, so the T cells may come from the graft donor. Sequenced here: PBMCs, mostly from graft donor cells, sampled 180 days after TCRalphabeta/CD19-depleted stem cell transplant. V usage is TRBV7-3 and J usage is TRBJ2-2, with a tentative D call TRBD1 (6 bases). The CDR3 is CASSLTGGSSVGELFF. CDR3 coding DNA: TGTGCCAGCAGCTTAACTGGGGGCAGCTCGGTCGGGGAGCTGTTTTTT.